These T cell receptor beta chains were read from a single sample in a study of cytomegalovirus exposure and HLA in healthy donors. Some clones are missing from TCRdb's copy, which holds only in-frame ones; the method was immunoSEQ multiplex PCR. The sample holds some 140,000 clones, more than 70% seen once. The sequenced sample consisted of PBMCs. These receptors all stem from a human donor in good health. Each CDR3 is given with its conserved first and last residue. Each record gives: V gene, J gene, clone size, D gene, CDR3 DNA, CDR3 protein. D genes are given only for firm matches. Only some rows state a clone size, as once, few, many or a class for expanded clones.

TRBV2	TRBJ2-3	NA	NA	TGTGCCAGCTTGTCAGGGGCCCGCACAGATACGCAGTATTTT	CASLSGARTDTQYF
TRBV6-4	TRBJ2-5	NA	NA	TGTGCCAGCGCCTTATCTAGGGGACTCCAAGAGACCCAGTACTTC	CASALSRGLQETQYF
TRBV27	TRBJ2-5	NA	TRBD1	TGTGCCAGCAGTTTATCCACAGGGGTGCAAGAGACCCAGTACTTC	CASSLSTGVQETQYF
TRBV25-1	TRBJ2-3	NA	NA	TGTGCCAGCAGTGAATTTTCGGCGGGCCCCAGCACAGATACGCAGTATTTT	CASSEFSAGPSTDTQYF
TRBV29-1	TRBJ1-4	NA	TRBD1	TGCAGCGCTGTGACAGGGCCTAATGAAAAACTGTTTTTT	CSAVTGPNEKLFF
TRBV7-2	TRBJ1-5	NA	NA	TGTGCCAGCAGCTTACAGGGAAATCAGCCCCAGCATTTT	CASSLQGNQPQHF
TRBV19	TRBJ1-2	NA	TRBD1	TGTGCCAGAGATACAGGGGCTATCCTCTATGGCTACACCTTC	CARDTGAILYGYTF
TRBV29-1	TRBJ2-3	NA	NA	TGCAGCGTTGGGCGGGGAGATACGCAGTATTTT	CSVGRGDTQYF
TRBV5-1	TRBJ2-7	once	TRBD2	TGCGCCAGCAGCACCAGCGGGAGAGGATCCTACGAGCAGTACTTC	CASSTSGRGSYEQYF
TRBV18	TRBJ1-4	once	NA	TGTGCCAGCTCACCACGACAGGATAATGAAAAACTGTTTTTT	CASSPRQDNEKLFF
TRBV29-1	TRBJ2-3	NA	NA	TGCAGCGCTGCAGGGTACCACACAGATACGCAGTATTTT	CSAAGYHTDTQYF
TRBV2	TRBJ1-5	once	NA	TGTGCCAGCAGTGAATATCGAGGAGGGATGAGCAATCAGCCCCAGCATTTT	CASSEYRGGMSNQPQHF
TRBV27	TRBJ2-3	medium-sized	NA	TGTGCCAGCAGTTATTATTACGGAGATACGCAGTATTTT	CASSYYYGDTQYF
TRBV27	TRBJ1-1	few	TRBD1	TGTGCCAGCAGCAAGGACAGGGGATATGGGAACACTGAAGCTTTCTTT	CASSKDRGYGNTEAFF
TRBV28	TRBJ2-2	NA	NA	TGTGCCAGCAGTCCCGTCGGACGGGGTAACACCGGGGAGCTGTTTTTT	CASSPVGRGNTGELFF
TRBV25-1	TRBJ1-1	NA	TRBD1	TGTGCCAGCAGTGACGTCCCGGGACAGGGACGGGCTGAAGCTTTCTTT	CASSDVPGQGRAEAFF
TRBV10-3	TRBJ2-7	NA	TRBD2	TGTGCCATCAGTGGAACTAGCGGGAGCACATACGAGCAGTACTTC	CAISGTSGSTYEQYF
TRBV13	TRBJ1-1	NA	NA	TGTGCCAGCAGTCATACAGGGAGTACTGAAGCTTTCTTT	CASSHTGSTEAFF
TRBV7-3	TRBJ2-3	NA	TRBD2	TGTGCCAGCAGCCCGGGGAGGTGGAGCGGGAAACAAGATACGCAGTATTTT	CASSPGRWSGKQDTQYF
TRBV13	TRBJ1-2	NA	NA	TGTGCCAGCAGCTTATTAGGGGATTGGGGATATCAGGACAGTACTAACTATGGCTACACCTTC	CASSLLGDWGYQDSTNYGYTF
TRBV5-1	TRBJ2-1	NA	NA	TGCGCCAGCAGCTTGGGGCGGGAAGGCAATGAGCAGTTCTTC	CASSLGREGNEQFF
TRBV10-2	TRBJ2-2	NA	NA	TGCGCCAGCAGTGAGACTGACAGCGCGAACACCGGGGAGCTGTTTTTT	CASSETDSANTGELFF
TRBV2	TRBJ1-1	NA	TRBD1	TGTGCCAGCAATAGGGCAGGGGGCTCGTGGACTGAAGCTTTCTTT	CASNRAGGSWTEAFF
TRBV5-4	TRBJ2-3	NA	TRBD1	TGTGCCAGCAGCATACTAGGGACAGGGGATACGCAGTATTTT	CASSILGTGDTQYF
TRBV6-1	TRBJ2-1	once	TRBD2	TGTGCCAGCAGTGAATGGGGGGGGTTCAATGAGCAGTTCTTC	CASSEWGGFNEQFF
TRBV10-3	TRBJ2-7	NA	NA	TGTGCCATCAGTGGCCGTAGCGGCCCCACCTACGAGCAGTACTTC	CAISGRSGPTYEQYF
TRBV18	TRBJ1-1	NA	TRBD1	TGTGCCAGCTCACCAGCCGGGACAGGGAACACTGAAGCTTTCTTT	CASSPAGTGNTEAFF
TRBV7-2	TRBJ2-3	once	TRBD1	TGTGCCAGCAGCCGGAAAACAGGGGGCTGGACAGATACGCAGTATTTT	CASSRKTGGWTDTQYF
TRBV7-2	TRBJ2-1	NA	NA	TGTGCCAGCAGCCCACGAAGGGGTGGGCAGGGGCGGAATGAGCAGTTCTTC	CASSPRRGGQGRNEQFF
TRBV6-5	TRBJ1-2	NA	TRBD1	TGTGCCAGCAGACCCGGACAGGGGAGAGGCTACACCTTC	CASRPGQGRGYTF
TRBV18	TRBJ1-1	NA	TRBD1	TGTGCCAGCTCACCACTTCGAGGGGGCGATGGGAACACTGAAGCTTTCTTT	CASSPLRGGDGNTEAFF
TRBV13	TRBJ1-2	few	TRBD1	TGTGCCAGCAGCTTAAGGGACAGGGTGTCGCTGGACACCTTC	CASSLRDRVSLDTF
TRBV15	TRBJ1-4	NA	TRBD1	TGTGCCACCAGCACCCGACAGGGGATGCAAAAACTGTTTTTT	CATSTRQGMQKLFF
TRBV9	TRBJ1-3	NA	NA	TGTGCCAGCAGCACTCAGGGGGGAAACACCATATATTTT	CASSTQGGNTIYF
TRBV4-2	TRBJ1-5	NA	NA	TGTGCCAGCAGCCAAGAAGGAGGGGATCAGCCCCAGCATTTT	CASSQEGGDQPQHF
TRBV6-1	TRBJ1-2	NA	NA	TGTGCCAGCAGTCCTGGGGAGGGGCAGGGCTACACCTTC	CASSPGEGQGYTF
TRBV6-1	TRBJ2-7	NA	TRBD2	TGTGCCAGCAGTGAAGGTCTGCGGGGGAGGGCCTACGAGCAGTACTTC	CASSEGLRGRAYEQYF
TRBV5-1	TRBJ2-5	NA	TRBD1	TGCGCCAGCAGCTTGGTGGCAGGGGGCCAAGAGACCCAGTACTTC	CASSLVAGGQETQYF
TRBV2	TRBJ1-4	NA	NA	TGTGCCAGCAGCGACTTAATGGGACTGTTTTTT	CASSDLMGLFF
TRBV6-1	TRBJ2-7	NA	NA	TGTGCCAGCAGTGAAGGGCCCTACGAGCAGTACTTC	CASSEGPYEQYF
TRBV19	TRBJ1-5	few	NA	TGTGCCAGTAGTAGTTACTATCAGCCCCAGCATTTT	CASSSYYQPQHF